This TCR beta chain was captured in a study of T-cell memory formation after mild COVID-19. TCRdb re-called the 5' RACE reads through MiXCR, storing one row per CDR3 protein. The sample lists over 25,000 distinct CDR3 sequences, roughly 20% seen once, with 1.5% in the top ten. Between the trimmed V and J ends, which lost 2 bases and 3 bases, there was a span of 5 bases. The CDR3 is made up of 11 amino acids. Germline V gene sequence: CDR1 SQVTM, CDR2 ANQGSEA. The chain employs TRBV29-1 and TRBJ2-7; no definite D call. The clonotype originates from an adult who had mild COVID-19 (a few samples of this study predate the infection). Cell type and time point are not known. The sequenced material came from PBMCs or a T cell subset sorted from them (not recorded which). The CDR3 DNA follows: TGCAGCGTTGAAATAGACTACGAGCAGTACTTC. Amino acid sequence: CSVEIDYEQYF.